A single T cell receptor beta chain is shown here with its context. Its antigen is not identified. Repertoires were generated with immunoSEQ multiplex PCR, while TCRdb's copy carries only in-frame clones and drops some. The sample records roughly 50,000 clones, approximately 91% being singletons. The ends were cut back, 6 bases at V and 0 bases at J, with 15 bases in the middle. The CDR3 covers 15 residues. Germline CDR1 LNHDA, CDR2 SQIVND (reference sequence). The record originates from a study of T cell responses to AZD1222 COVID-19 vaccine. Study-wide findings and caveats: Researchers took repertoire samples only after the peak T cell response had come. Among vaccine-associated CD4 TCRs, coverage spanned spike, with dominance at 160-218 and 743-854. Spike-specific TCR breadth and depth grew following two AZD1222 doses.

The source material was peripheral blood, sampled 28 days after the second AZD1222 dose. This TCR was sampled from an adult who received the AZD1222 COVID-19 vaccine. J is TRBJ2-7 and V is TRBV19; D may be TRBD1 (6 bases). In DNA, the CDR3 is TGTGCCAGTAGCCAACAGGGAAGTAGCTCCTACGAGCAGTACTTC. This codes for CASSQQGSSSYEQYF.